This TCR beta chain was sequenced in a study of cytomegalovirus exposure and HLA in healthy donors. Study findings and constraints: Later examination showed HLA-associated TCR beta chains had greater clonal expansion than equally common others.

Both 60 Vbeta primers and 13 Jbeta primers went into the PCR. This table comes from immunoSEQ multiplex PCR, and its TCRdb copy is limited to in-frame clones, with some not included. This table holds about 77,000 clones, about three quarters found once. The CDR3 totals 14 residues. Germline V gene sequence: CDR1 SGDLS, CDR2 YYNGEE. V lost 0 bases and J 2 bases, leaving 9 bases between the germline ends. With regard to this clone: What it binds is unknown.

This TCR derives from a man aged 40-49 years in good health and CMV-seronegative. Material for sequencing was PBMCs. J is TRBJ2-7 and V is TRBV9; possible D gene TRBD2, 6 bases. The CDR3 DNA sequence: TGTGCCAGCAGCGTAGGGGCGGGACCCTACGAGCAGTACTTC. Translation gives CASSVGAGPYEQYF.